This T cell receptor beta chain was retrieved from a study of T cells after yellow fever vaccination. On this clonotype: No antigen is known for it.

Germline CDR1 and CDR2: MNHNY and SVGAGI (reference sequence). V gave up 3 bases and J gave up 0 bases, with 15 bases separating them. This CDR3 is built from 18 residues. Study results and caveats: Re-detected after boosting: most primary clones, 96% of CD4 and about 85% of CD8.

Each CDR3 protein gets one entry after TCRdb re-called the 5' RACE reads with MiXCR. The sample lists some 150,000 distinct CDR3 sequences, approximately 10% occurring once. This chain links TRBV6-6 with TRBJ2-6; D not resolved. The material was CD8+ T cells sorted from PBMCs, obtained 45 days after the yellow fever booster vaccination. The source of this sequence is a man between 18 and 35 years old who received the YFV17D yellow fever vaccine. The CDR3 nucleotides read TGTGCCAGCAGTTATAAAGTCGGGTATCTCTCTGGGGCCAACGTCCTGACTTTC. Its protein product is CASSYKVGYLSGANVLTF.